This T cell receptor beta chain originates from a study of OX40 agonist ivuxolimab in advanced cancers. CDR3 length: 13 amino acids. The V gene lost 7 bases and the J gene lost 9 bases, with 16 bases spanning the gap. Germline V gives CDR1 SNHLY, CDR2 FYNNEI. Profiling relied on immunoSEQ multiplex PCR, and the TCRdb table lists in-frame clones only, not all of them. The top ten clones hold 5.5% of a sample with 55,000 to 80,000 clones, around 79% of them seen once. The TCR was taken from an adult with an advanced solid tumor such as melanoma, head and neck, liver or kidney cancer. V and J are TRBV2 and TRBJ2-1; D perhaps matches TRBD2 (6 bases). Sample: CD4+ or CD8+ T cells sorted from blood, taken in a trial of the OX40 agonist ivuxolimab. The CDR3 spells CASNFMGGGEQFF. The CDR3 DNA reads TGTGCCAGCAATTTTATGGGGGGAGGTGAGCAGTTCTTC.